This TCR beta chain was captured in a study of Ad26.COV2.S vaccination and SARS-CoV-2 variants. The treatment: about 20 received Ad26.COV2.S at low or high dose, single or two shots; about 5 received placebo; per-sample allocation not given. The investigators took samples on day 63 after the first vaccine or placebo injection. The individual, an adult aged 18-55 years, was a donor in Boston. Ad26.COV2.S expressed prefusion-stabilized spike from the original Wuhan strain. Sequencing was performed with immunoSEQ multiplex PCR; in TCRdb, only in-frame clones are kept and a portion is missing. The data contain about 440,000 clones, roughly 89% of them seen just once; the ten biggest clones take up 10% to 15%. This CDR3 spans 15 amino acids. The germline CDR1 and CDR2 sequences are MDHEN and SYDVKM. V shed 3 bases, J shed 4 bases, and the junction held 7 bases outside the gene matches.

Specimen: peripheral blood, collected in a trial of Ad26.COV2.S vaccine versus placebo. The J gene is TRBJ2-7, the V gene TRBV28; 9 positions match TRBD2. The receptor was derived from a person aged 18-60 years who received the Ad26.COV2.S COVID-19 vaccine or a placebo. In DNA, the CDR3 is TGTGCCAGCAGTTTCCGGGCTAGCGGGACATACGAGCAGTACTTC. Protein: CASSFRASGTYEQYF.